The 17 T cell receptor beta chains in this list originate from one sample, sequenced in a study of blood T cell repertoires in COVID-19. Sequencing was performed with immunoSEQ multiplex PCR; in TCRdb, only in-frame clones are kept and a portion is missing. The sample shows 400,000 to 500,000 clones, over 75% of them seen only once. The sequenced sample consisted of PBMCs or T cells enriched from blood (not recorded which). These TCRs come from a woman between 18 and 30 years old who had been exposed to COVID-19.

In DNA form, the CDR3 reads TGTGCCAGCAGTAGCCTGACAGGGACCACTGAAGCTTTCTTT. It codes for CASSSLTGTTEAFF. This sequence joins TRBV6-6 and TRBJ1-1; TRBD1 matches at 7 bases. The V gene's germline CDR1 is MNHNY and CDR2 SVGAGI (reference sequence). V dropped 5 bases and J dropped 4; count of bases not matched to a gene: 7. There are 14 residues in the CDR3.

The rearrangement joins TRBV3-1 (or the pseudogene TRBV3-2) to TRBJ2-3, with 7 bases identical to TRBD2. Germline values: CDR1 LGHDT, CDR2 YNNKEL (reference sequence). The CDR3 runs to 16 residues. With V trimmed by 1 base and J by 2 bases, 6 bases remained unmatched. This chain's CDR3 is CASSQVLADLTDTQYF. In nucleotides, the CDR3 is TGTGCCAGCAGCCAAGTGCTAGCGGATCTCACAGATACGCAGTATTTT.

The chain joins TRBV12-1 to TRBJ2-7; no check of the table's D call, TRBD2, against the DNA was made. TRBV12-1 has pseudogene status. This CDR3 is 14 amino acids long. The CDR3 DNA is TGTGCCAGCAGCAGACCCTGGAGCTCCTACGAGCAGTACTTC. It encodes CASSRPWSSYEQYF.

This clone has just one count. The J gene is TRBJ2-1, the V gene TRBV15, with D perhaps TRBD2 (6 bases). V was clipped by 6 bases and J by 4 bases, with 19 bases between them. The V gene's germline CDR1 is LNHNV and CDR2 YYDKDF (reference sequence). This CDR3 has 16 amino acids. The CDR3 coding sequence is TGTGCCACCAGGGGAGTGGGGGGAGAAAGGTACAATGAGCAGTTCTTC. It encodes CATRGVGGERYNEQFF.

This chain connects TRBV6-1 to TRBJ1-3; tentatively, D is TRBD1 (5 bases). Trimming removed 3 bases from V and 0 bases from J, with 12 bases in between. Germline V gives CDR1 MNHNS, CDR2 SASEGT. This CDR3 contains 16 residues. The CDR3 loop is CASSEAGSTSGNTIYF. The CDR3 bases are TGTGCCAGCAGTGAGGCAGGGTCGACCTCTGGAAACACCATATATTTT.

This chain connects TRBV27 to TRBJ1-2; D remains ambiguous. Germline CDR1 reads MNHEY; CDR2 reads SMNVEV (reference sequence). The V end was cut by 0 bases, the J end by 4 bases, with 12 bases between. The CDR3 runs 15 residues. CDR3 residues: CASSLSRVGPYGYTF. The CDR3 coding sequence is TGTGCCAGCAGTTTATCGAGGGTAGGACCCTATGGCTACACCTTC.

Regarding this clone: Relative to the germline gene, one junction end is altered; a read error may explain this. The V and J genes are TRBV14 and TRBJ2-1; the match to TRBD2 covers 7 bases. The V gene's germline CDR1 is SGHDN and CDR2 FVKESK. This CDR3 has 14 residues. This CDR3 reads CASSQAPSGGLGIF. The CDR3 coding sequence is TGTGCCAGCAGCCAAGCCCCTAGCGGAGGTCTGGGGATCTTC.

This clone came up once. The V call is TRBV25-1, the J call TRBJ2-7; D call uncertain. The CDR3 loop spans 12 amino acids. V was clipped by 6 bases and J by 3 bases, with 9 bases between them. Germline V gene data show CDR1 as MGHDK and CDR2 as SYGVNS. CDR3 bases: TGTGCCAGCAGAGGAGTGAACTACGAGCAGTACTTC. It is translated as CASRGVNYEQYF.

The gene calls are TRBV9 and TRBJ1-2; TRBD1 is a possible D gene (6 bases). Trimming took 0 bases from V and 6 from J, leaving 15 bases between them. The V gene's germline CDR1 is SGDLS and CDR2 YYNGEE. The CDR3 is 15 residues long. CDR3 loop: CASSVERVGGDGYTF. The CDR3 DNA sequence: TGTGCCAGCAGCGTAGAGAGGGTAGGGGGAGATGGCTACACCTTC. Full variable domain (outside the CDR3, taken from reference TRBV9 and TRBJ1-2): DSGVTQTPKHLITATGQRVTLRCSPRSGDLSVYWYQQSLDQGLQFLIQYYNGEERAKGNILERFSAQQFPDLHSELNLSSLELGDSALYFCASSVERVGGDGYTFGSGTRLTVV.

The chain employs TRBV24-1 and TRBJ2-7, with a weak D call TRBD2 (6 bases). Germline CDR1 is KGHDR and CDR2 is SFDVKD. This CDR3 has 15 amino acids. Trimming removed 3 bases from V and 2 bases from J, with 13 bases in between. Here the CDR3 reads CATSDPRDSTYEQYF. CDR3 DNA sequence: TGTGCCACCAGTGATCCCCGGGACTCAACCTACGAGCAGTACTTC.

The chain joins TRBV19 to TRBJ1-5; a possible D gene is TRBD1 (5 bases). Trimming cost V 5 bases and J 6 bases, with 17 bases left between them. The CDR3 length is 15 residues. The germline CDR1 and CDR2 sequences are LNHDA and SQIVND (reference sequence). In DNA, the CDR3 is TGTGCCAGTAGTCCCCTTGGGGGGGGAACTCAGCCCCAGCATTTT. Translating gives CASSPLGGGTQPQHF.

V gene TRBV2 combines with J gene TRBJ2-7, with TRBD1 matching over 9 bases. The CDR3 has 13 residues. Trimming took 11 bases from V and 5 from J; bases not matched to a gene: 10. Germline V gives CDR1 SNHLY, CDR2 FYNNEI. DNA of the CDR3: TGTGCCGGGGCCGGACAGGGGATCGACGAGCAGTACTTC. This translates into CAGAGQGIDEQYF.

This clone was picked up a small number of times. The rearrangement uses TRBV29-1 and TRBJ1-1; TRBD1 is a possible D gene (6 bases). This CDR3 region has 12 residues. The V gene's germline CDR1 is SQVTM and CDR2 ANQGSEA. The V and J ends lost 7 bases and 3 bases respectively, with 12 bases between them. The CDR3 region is CSGDWGHTEAFF. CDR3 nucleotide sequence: TGCAGCGGCGATTGGGGGCACACTGAAGCTTTCTTT.

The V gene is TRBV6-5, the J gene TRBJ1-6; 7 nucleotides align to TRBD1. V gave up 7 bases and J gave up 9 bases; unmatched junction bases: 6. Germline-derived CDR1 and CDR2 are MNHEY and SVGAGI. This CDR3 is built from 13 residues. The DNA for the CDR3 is TGTGCCAGCAAGACAGGGTATGGTTCACCCCTCCACTTT. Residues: CASKTGYGSPLHF.

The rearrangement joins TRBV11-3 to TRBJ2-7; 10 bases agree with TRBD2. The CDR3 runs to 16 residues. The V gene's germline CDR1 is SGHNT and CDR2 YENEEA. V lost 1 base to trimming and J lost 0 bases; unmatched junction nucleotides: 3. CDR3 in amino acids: CASSLATSGLSYEQYF. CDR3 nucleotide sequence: TGTGCCAGCAGCTTAGCGACTAGCGGGCTCTCCTACGAGCAGTACTTC.

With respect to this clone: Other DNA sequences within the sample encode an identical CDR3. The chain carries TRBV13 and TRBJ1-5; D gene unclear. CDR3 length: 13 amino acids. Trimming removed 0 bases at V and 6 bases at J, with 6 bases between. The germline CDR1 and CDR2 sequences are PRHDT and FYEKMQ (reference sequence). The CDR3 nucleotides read TGTGCCAGCAGCTTAGGCCGGGGTCAGCCCCAGCATTTT. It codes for CASSLGRGQPQHF.

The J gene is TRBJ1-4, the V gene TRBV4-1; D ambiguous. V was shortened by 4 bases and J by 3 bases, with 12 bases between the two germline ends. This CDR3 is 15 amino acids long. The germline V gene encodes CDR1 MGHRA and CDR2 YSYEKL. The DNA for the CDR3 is TGCGCCAGCAGCCCTCCCGGCAGGTCTAATGAAAAACTGTTTTTT. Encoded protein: CASSPPGRSNEKLFF.